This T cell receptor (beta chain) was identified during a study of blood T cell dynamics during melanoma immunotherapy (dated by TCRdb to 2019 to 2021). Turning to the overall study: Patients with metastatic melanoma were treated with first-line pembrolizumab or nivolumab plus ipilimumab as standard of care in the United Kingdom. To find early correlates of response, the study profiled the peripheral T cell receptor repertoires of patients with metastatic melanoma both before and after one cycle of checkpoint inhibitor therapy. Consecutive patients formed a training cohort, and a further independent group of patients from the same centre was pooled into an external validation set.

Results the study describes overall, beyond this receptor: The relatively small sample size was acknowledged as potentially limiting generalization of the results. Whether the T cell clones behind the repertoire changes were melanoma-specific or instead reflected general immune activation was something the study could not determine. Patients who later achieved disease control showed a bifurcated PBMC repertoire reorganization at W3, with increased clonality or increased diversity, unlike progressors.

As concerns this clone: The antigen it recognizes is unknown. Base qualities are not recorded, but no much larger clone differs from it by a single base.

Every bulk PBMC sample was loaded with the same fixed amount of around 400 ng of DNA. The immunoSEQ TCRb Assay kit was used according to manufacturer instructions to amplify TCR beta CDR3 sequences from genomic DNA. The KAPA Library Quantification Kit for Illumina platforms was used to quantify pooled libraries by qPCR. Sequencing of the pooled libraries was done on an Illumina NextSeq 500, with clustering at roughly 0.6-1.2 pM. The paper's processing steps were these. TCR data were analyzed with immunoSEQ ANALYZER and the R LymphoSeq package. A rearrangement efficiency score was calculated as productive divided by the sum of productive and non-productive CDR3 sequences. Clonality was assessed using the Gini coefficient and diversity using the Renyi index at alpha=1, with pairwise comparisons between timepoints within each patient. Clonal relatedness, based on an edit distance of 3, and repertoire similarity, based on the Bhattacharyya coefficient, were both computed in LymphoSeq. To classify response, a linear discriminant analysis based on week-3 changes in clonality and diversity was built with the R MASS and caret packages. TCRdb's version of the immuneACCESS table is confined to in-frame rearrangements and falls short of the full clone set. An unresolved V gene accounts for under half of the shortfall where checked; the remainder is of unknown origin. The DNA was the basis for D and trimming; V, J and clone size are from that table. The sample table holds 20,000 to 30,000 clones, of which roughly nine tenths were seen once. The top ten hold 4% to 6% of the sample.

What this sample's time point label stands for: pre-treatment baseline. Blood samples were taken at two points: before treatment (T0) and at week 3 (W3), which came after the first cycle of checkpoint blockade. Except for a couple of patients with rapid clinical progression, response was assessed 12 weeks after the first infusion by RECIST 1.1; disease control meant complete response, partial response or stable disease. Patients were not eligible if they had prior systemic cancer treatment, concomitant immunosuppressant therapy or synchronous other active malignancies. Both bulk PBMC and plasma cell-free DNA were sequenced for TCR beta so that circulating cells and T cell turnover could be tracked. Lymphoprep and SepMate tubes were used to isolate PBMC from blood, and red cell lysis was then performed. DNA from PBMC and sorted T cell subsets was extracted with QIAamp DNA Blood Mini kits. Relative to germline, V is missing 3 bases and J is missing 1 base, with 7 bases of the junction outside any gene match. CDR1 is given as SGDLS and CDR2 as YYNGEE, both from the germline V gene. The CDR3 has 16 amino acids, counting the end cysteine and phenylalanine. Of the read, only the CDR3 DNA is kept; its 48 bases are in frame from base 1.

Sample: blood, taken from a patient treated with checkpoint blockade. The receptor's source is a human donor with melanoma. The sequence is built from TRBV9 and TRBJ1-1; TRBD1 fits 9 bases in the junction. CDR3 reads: CASSADRGWENTEAFF. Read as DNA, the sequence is TGTGCCAGCAGCGCCGACAGGGGGTGGGAGAACACTGAAGCTTTCTTT.